The 4 T cell receptor beta chains given below trace back to one sample, sequenced in a study of blood T cells in healthy people across ages. Then a second PCR, running about 7 to 11 cycles, was carried out with a sample-barcoded 5' primer and a J-beta primer mix. MiXCR was run by TCRdb on the 5' RACE reads, yielding one entry per CDR3 protein. The table records roughly 720,000 distinct CDR3 sequences, 40% to 65% of them present only once. The sequenced material came from blood. These receptors were obtained from a man older than 75 in good health.

For this clonotype: A junction end diverges from the germline sequence, so it may reflect a read error. The chain links TRBV27 to TRBJ2-5; D gene unclear. The DNA matches TRBJ2-7 better at its end, which makes the J call doubtful. Looked up from germline, CDR1 is MNHEY and CDR2 is SMNVEV (reference sequence). The CDR3 sequence is 16 residues long. CDR3 amino acids: CASSSQRGSSSDEQYF. CDR3 in DNA: TGTGCCAGCAGCTCCCAACGAGGTTCGAGCTCCGACGAGCAGTACTTC.

J is TRBJ1-5 and V is TRBV13; no clear D gene. Trimming removed 0 bases at V and 1 base at J, with 10 bases between. CDR1 is PRHDT, CDR2 FYEKMQ, per germline (reference sequence). The CDR3 consists of 16 residues. Written as DNA, the CDR3 is TGTGCCAGCAGCTTAGGCCAGTTGGGGAGCAATCAGCCCCAGCATTTT. It encodes CASSLGQLGSNQPQHF.

This clonotype occurred a few times. V usage is TRBV7-3 and J usage is TRBJ2-3, with 8 bases matching TRBD1. The CDR3 length is 14 residues. CDR1 and CDR2 (germline): SGHTA, FQGTGA. With V trimmed by 5 bases and J by 6 bases, 7 bases remained unmatched. CDR3 region: CASSPGQGRDTQYF. The CDR3 coding sequence is TGTGCCAGCAGCCCCGGACAGGGTAGGGATACGCAGTATTTT.

The chain combines TRBV27 with TRBJ2-1; 7 bases are shared with TRBD2. Germline V gene sequence: CDR1 MNHEY, CDR2 SMNVEV (reference sequence). The V and J ends lost 4 bases and 2 bases, in that order; junction bases with no gene match: 5. This CDR3 has 15 residues. As DNA, the CDR3 is TGTGCCAGCAGTTCGTCCGCGGGGGCCTACAATGAGCAGTTCTTC. It encodes CASSSSAGAYNEQFF.